This T cell receptor (beta chain) originates from a study of OX40 agonist ivuxolimab in advanced cancers. CDR1 and CDR2 (germline): MGHDK, SYGVNS. V gave up 5 bases and J gave up 0 bases, with 2 bases separating them. The CDR3 is 12 amino acids. Using immunoSEQ multiplex PCR, the repertoire was profiled, and TCRdb retains in-frame clones only, with some absent. Of approximately 62,000 clones in the sample, around 90% were seen once. The gene calls are TRBV25-1 and TRBJ1-5, with unresolved D. The TCR was taken from an adult with an advanced solid tumor such as melanoma, head and neck, liver or kidney cancer. The material was CD4+ or CD8+ T cells sorted from blood, obtained in a trial of the OX40 agonist ivuxolimab. The CDR3 DNA follows: TGTGCCAGCAGTAATAGCAATCAGCCCCAGCATTTT. This codes for CASSNSNQPQHF.